Below, 23 T cell receptor beta chains from the same sample are listed, as sequenced in a study of T-cell memory formation after mild COVID-19. MiXCR, applied by TCRdb to the 5' RACE reads, yields one record per CDR3 protein. The sample holds about 280,000 distinct CDR3 sequences, roughly 8% seen once. Sequencing input: PBMCs or a T cell subset sorted from them (not recorded which). The receptors were gathered from a man between 18 and 29 years old who had mild COVID-19 (a few samples of this study predate the infection). Cell type and time point are not known.

This clonotype was observed a few times. V gene TRBV10-3 combines with J gene TRBJ1-4; D perhaps matches TRBD1 (5 bases). This CDR3 spans 15 amino acids. CDR1 is ENHRY and CDR2 is SYGVKD in the germline V gene. Deletions cut 0 bases from V and 3 bases from J, with 8 bases between. The CDR3 spells CAISESGTSNEKLFF. The CDR3, as DNA: TGTGCCATCAGTGAGTCAGGGACTTCTAATGAAAAACTGTTTTTT.

This clonotype showed up just a few times. J is TRBJ1-5 and V is TRBV20-1; 7 bases agree with TRBD1. The germline gives CDR1 DFQATT, CDR2 SNEGSKA (reference sequence). The length of the CDR3 is 12 residues. The V segment lost 6 bases and the J segment 11 bases; nucleotides outside the gene matches: 10. CDR3 coding DNA: TGCAGTGCCCAGGGGGGTAATCGGGCCCAGCATTTT. It encodes CSAQGGNRAQHF.

V and J are TRBV6-5 and TRBJ1-5; D is possibly TRBD1 (6 bases). From germline, CDR1 is MNHEY and CDR2 SVGAGI. There are 16 residues in the CDR3. Trimming shortened V by 3 bases and J by 2 bases, and 14 bases separated the two germline ends. CDR3 sequence: CASSYRGGAGNQPQHF. DNA for the CDR3: TGTGCCAGCAGTTATAGAGGGGGGGCCGGCAATCAGCCCCAGCATTTT.

The CDR3 nucleotides are TGCGCCAGCAGCCAGGCGGGACAGGGGTTCTACGAGCAGTACTTC. Its protein is CASSQAGQGFYEQYF. V usage is TRBV4-3 and J usage is TRBJ2-7; the match to TRBD1 covers 10 bases. The ends lost 3 bases at V and 3 bases at J; junction bases unmatched: 5. CDR3 length equals 15 residues. Germline-derived CDR1 and CDR2 are LGHNA and YSLEER.

This clonotype appeared many times. The V gene is TRBV7-6, the J gene TRBJ2-3; maybe TRBD1 (5 bases). There are 14 residues in the CDR3. Germline V gene sequence: CDR1 SGHVS, CDR2 FNYEAQ. V lost 0 bases and J lost 4, with 8 bases in between. CDR3 bases: TGTGCCAGCAGCTTAGCTTCCAGGGCAGATACGCAGTATTTT. Its translation is CASSLASRADTQYF.

The rearrangement joins TRBV12-3 or TRBV12-4 to TRBJ1-2; D is unresolved. The CDR3 loop spans 13 amino acids. The V and J ends lost 3 bases and 2 bases respectively, with 7 bases between them. The CDR3 is CASSLLENYGYTF. Here the CDR3 DNA reads TGTGCCAGCAGTTTGCTCGAAAACTATGGCTACACCTTC.

This rearrangement joins TRBV7-9 to TRBJ2-3; TRBD2 matches 10 bases. The CDR3 is 16 amino acids. Germline V lookup: CDR1 SEHNR, CDR2 FQNEAQ (reference sequence). V trimming: 3 bases; J trimming: 3 bases; junction bases outside the gene matches: 6. For the CDR3, the DNA is TGTGCCAGCAGCTTCGTAGCGGGGGGAAGAACAGATACGCAGTATTTT. Residues: CASSFVAGGRTDTQYF.

This clonotype was recorded at least ten times. The rearrangement links TRBV6-5 to TRBJ2-2, with D possibly being TRBD1 (7 bases). The V end lost 6 bases, the J end lost 4 bases, and 12 bases lay between the germline ends. The CDR3 sequence is 14 residues long. Germline lookup yields CDR1 MNHEY and CDR2 SVGAGI. In DNA form, the CDR3 reads TGTGCCAGCAGACGACAGGGAGGCACCGGGGAGCTGTTTTTT. It specifies CASRRQGGTGELFF.

This clonotype was found many times. The chain is built from TRBV4-2 and TRBJ1-1, with D perhaps matching TRBD1 (5 bases). The V gene's germline CDR1 is LGHNA and CDR2 YNFKEQ. The ends were cut back, 0 bases at V and 6 bases at J, with 14 bases in the middle. The CDR3 loop spans 15 amino acids. The CDR3: CASSQDVGRSAEAFF. CDR3 sequence (DNA): TGTGCCAGCAGCCAAGATGTGGGGCGGAGCGCTGAAGCTTTCTTT.

The table lists this clonotype with many counts. The V call is TRBV10-3, the J call TRBJ2-3; 8 bases are a match to TRBD2. Germline CDR1 reads ENHRY; CDR2 reads SYGVKD. The CDR3 has 15 amino acids. Germline trimming cut 7 bases from V and 2 bases from J; bases unmatched to any gene: 8. The CDR3 loop reads CAITHPGGDTDTQYF. CDR3 DNA: TGTGCCATCACGCATCCCGGGGGGGACACAGATACGCAGTATTTT.

In this sample, this clonotype turned up many times. The chain joins TRBV20-1 to TRBJ2-1; 7 bases map to TRBD1. The CDR3 is 12 residues long. The germline CDR1 and CDR2 sequences are DFQATT and SNEGSKA (reference sequence). The ends lost 5 bases at V and 12 bases at J; junction bases unmatched: 10. The CDR3 region is CSASPSRTGQFF. Written as DNA, the CDR3 is TGCAGTGCTTCCCCATCAAGGACAGGGCAGTTCTTC.

This clonotype was seen a handful of times. The V gene is TRBV4-3, the J gene TRBJ2-3; 9 nucleotides line up with TRBD2. The CDR3 consists of 13 residues. The germline V gene encodes CDR1 LGHNA and CDR2 YSLEER. V lost 4 bases, J lost 6 bases, and 2 bases stayed unmatched. CDR3 DNA: TGCGCCAGCAGCCGCGGGGGGGGTGATACGCAGTATTTT. It encodes CASSRGGGDTQYF.

This clonotype was counted between two and nine times. The chain recombines TRBV7-2 with TRBJ1-1, with D possibly matching TRBD1 (5 bases). CDR1 is SGHTA and CDR2 is FQGNSA in the germline V gene. This CDR3 contains 14 residues. CDR3 in DNA: TGTTCAACGCGGGGCAGCCTTTCGAATACTGAAGCTTTCTTT. It encodes CSTRGSLSNTEAFF.

The chain employs TRBV5-1 and TRBJ2-7; D is possibly TRBD1 (5 bases). This CDR3 has 16 amino acids. Germline CDR1 and CDR2: SGHRS and YFSETQ. V lost 4 bases to trimming and J lost 7 bases, with 24 bases between them. As DNA, the CDR3 is TGCGCCAGCAGCCGAAGACAGACCTTGGGGTCTGCGGAGCAGTACTTC. Its protein product is CASSRRQTLGSAEQYF.

This clonotype was counted a few times. The chain has TRBV30 and TRBJ2-1, with no clear D. Germline V CDR1 and CDR2: GTSNPN, SVGIG (reference sequence). Trimming took 1 base from V and 8 from J, leaving 24 bases between them. There are 17 residues in the CDR3. CDR3 sequence: CAWSGLVPARLSDEQFF. The CDR3 coding sequence is TGTGCCTGGAGTGGTTTGGTTCCCGCTCGGTTGTCGGATGAGCAGTTCTTC.

The chain couples TRBV29-1 to TRBJ1-1; no clear D. V lost 7 bases, J lost 7 bases, and 13 bases lay in between. CDR3 length: 11 residues. Germline CDR1 is SQVTM and CDR2 is ANQGSEA. CDR3 sequence: CSDKWQFEAFF. The CDR3 nucleotides are TGCAGCGATAAGTGGCAGTTTGAAGCTTTCTTT.

This chain connects TRBV7-3 to TRBJ2-3; the D is unclear. Germline lookup yields CDR1 SGHTA and CDR2 FQGTGA. The germline V and J ends were trimmed by 0 bases and 0 bases, with 7 bases remaining between them. The CDR3 runs to 15 residues. Written as DNA, the CDR3 is TGTGCCAGCAGCTTAACACGCACTAGCACAGATACGCAGTATTTT. This translates into CASSLTRTSTDTQYF.

Many counts were recorded for this clonotype. The rearrangement joins TRBV7-2 to TRBJ2-5; 7 nucleotides line up with TRBD2. The CDR3 runs 14 residues. With V trimmed by 4 bases and J by 1 base, 3 bases remained unmatched. Per the germline V gene, CDR1 is SGHTA and CDR2 is FQGNSA. The chain's CDR3 is CASSSAGTQETQYF. The DNA for the CDR3 is TGTGCCAGCAGCTCAGCGGGGACCCAAGAGACCCAGTACTTC.

This clonotype was counted between two and nine times. J is TRBJ1-2 and V is TRBV12-3 or TRBV12-4; 7 bases line up with TRBD1. The CDR3 runs 16 residues. V lost 5 bases to trimming and J lost 1 base; unmatched junction nucleotides: 10. The CDR3 sequence: CASSLPGQTVNYGYTF. The CDR3 DNA reads as TGTGCCAGCAGTCTACCGGGACAGACAGTTAACTATGGCTACACCTTC.

A few counts support this clonotype. The gene calls are TRBV29-1 and TRBJ1-2; D ambiguous. V dropped 3 bases and J dropped 3 bases, with 11 bases sitting between them. Germline CDR1 is SQVTM and CDR2 is ANQGSEA. The CDR3 has 13 amino acids. The CDR3 DNA follows: TGCAGCGTTGATCCAGACCGAGACTATGGCTACACCTTC. Translation gives CSVDPDRDYGYTF.

This clonotype was seen more than once but under ten times. The chain carries TRBV4-3 and TRBJ2-5; 8 nucleotides match TRBD2. The germline gives CDR1 LGHNA, CDR2 YSLEER. With 3 bases clipped from V and 4 bases from J, the junction kept 10 bases outside the gene matches. The CDR3 consists of 16 residues. The CDR3 coding sequence is TGCGCCAGCAGCCAGCTAACCGGGGGGGCTAGAGAGACCCAGTACTTC. It yields the protein CASSQLTGGARETQYF.

The chain has TRBV10-3 and TRBJ2-7; 9 bases align to TRBD1. Per the germline V gene, CDR1 is ENHRY and CDR2 is SYGVKD. This CDR3 spans 15 amino acids. The trim removed 0 bases at V and 6 bases at J, leaving 6 bases unmatched. The CDR3: CAISESYRGLGEQYV. Here the CDR3 DNA reads TGTGCCATCAGTGAGTCATACAGGGGGCTAGGCGAGCAGTACGTC.

The chain couples TRBV11-3 to TRBJ2-3, with D perhaps TRBD2 (5 bases). Trimming removed 5 bases at V and 4 bases at J, with 10 bases between. This CDR3 contains 13 residues. Germline values: CDR1 SGHNT, CDR2 YENEEA. The CDR3 loop is CASSNRGPDTQYF. CDR3 in DNA: TGTGCCAGCAGCAATCGGGGTCCAGATACGCAGTATTTT.